This TCR beta chain stems from a study of shared clonotypes between healthy human individuals. Germline V gives CDR1 MGHRA, CDR2 YSYEKL. CDR3 length: 15 amino acids. V lost 4 bases and J lost 0, with 13 bases in between. Generated by immunoSEQ multiplex PCR, the TCRdb table keeps only in-frame clones and is missing some. The sample lists 2 million to 2.5 million clones; around 92% were seen once. The receptor was isolated from a man younger than 35 in good health. Some clones in this sample may be carry-over from other donors' samples. The sample was naive CD4+ T cells from PBMCs. Subset defined: CD45RA+ positively selected. The chain employs TRBV4-1 and TRBJ2-7; tentatively, D is TRBD2 (6 bases). DNA of the CDR3: TGCGCCAGCAGCCGCCTTTACGGGAGCTCCTACGAGCAGTACTTC. It translates to CASSRLYGSSYEQYF.